Detailed here is one TCR beta chain. Its antigen is unknown. The data were obtained in a study of metastatic and nonmetastatic thyroid tumors. Across the study: Repertoires from blood and tumor or nodule tissue of malignant and benign thyroid patients were compared.

No treatment had been given to any patient before thyroid surgery. The CDR3 is made up of 15 amino acids. Germline CDR1 is LGHNA and CDR2 is YNFKEQ. The J segment lost 3 bases and the V segment lost 1 base, leaving 2 bases of the junction unmatched. In the authors' workflow: A distant-metastasis classifier for papillary thyroid cancer was built using CDR3 differences across clinicopathological groups. TCRdb redid the clone calls on the PCR reads using MiXCR. Here the V and J calls rest on TCRdb's processing, not on the authors' analysis. The sample includes some 31,000 clones, about a sixth of them seen just once. Notes on the study in general: The study reportedly found significantly higher TCR beta diversity in malignant thyroid tumors than benign nodules, in blood and tumor.

The sequence was collected from a female donor with papillary thyroid cancer or a benign thyroid nodule (not recorded which). Some clones in this sample may be carry-over from other donors' samples. Sequenced input: blood. The chain joins TRBV4-2 to TRBJ2-2, with TRBD2 identical over 7 bases. The CDR3 spells CASSQAGRHTGELFF. The CDR3 coding sequence is TGTGCCAGCAGCCAAGCCGGGAGGCACACCGGGGAGCTGTTTTTT.